This T cell receptor (beta chain) was observed in a study of T cells in Graves' hyperthyroidism and ophthalmopathy. CDR1 is LNHNV and CDR2 is YYDKDF in the germline V gene (reference sequence). The germline V and J ends were trimmed by 1 base and 5 bases, with 5 bases remaining between them. The CDR3 extends over 13 amino acids. This clonotype was found a few times. Amplification of TCR beta CDR3 regions was performed using RNA transcripts as template. First-round RT-PCR targeting the TCR CDR3 was performed with the HTBI primer set. TCRdb reprocessed the multiplex PCR reads with MiXCR, giving one entry per CDR3 protein. The sample comprises hundreds of thousands of distinct CDR3 sequences, about 14% of which are singletons, and about 3.9% rests with the top ten.

This sequence joins TRBV15 and TRBJ2-2, with D hard to call. The sample was blood. This sequence originates from a woman between 40 and 50 years old with Graves' ophthalmopathy. CDR3 sequence: CATSRGLTGELFF. In DNA, the CDR3 is TGTGCCACCAGCAGAGGACTTACCGGGGAGCTGTTTTTT.